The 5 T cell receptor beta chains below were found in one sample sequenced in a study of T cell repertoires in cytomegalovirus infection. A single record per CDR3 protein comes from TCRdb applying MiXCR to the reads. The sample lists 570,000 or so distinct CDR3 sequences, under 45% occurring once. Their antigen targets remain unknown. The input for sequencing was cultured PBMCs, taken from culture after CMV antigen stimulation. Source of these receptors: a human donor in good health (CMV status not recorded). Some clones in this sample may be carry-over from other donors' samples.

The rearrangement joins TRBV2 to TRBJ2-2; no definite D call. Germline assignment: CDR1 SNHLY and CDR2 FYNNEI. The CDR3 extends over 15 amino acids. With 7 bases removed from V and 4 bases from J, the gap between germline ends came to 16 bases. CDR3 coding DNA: TGTGCCAGCAAAGTGGCGGCCCCGGGCACCGGGGAGCTGTTTTTT. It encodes CASKVAAPGTGELFF.

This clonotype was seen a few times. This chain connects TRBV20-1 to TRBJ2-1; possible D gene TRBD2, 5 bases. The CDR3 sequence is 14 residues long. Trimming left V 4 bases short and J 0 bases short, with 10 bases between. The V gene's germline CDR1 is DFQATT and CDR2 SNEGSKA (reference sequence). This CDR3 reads CSAIPSFSYNEQFF. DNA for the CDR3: TGCAGTGCTATTCCTAGCTTCTCCTACAATGAGCAGTTCTTC.

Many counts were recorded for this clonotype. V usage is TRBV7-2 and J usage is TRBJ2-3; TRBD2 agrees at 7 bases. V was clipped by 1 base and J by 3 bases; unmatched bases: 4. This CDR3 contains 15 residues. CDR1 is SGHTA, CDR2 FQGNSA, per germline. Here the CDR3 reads CASSLGGGGTDTQYF. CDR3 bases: TGTGCCAGCAGCTTAGGCGGGGGAGGGACAGATACGCAGTATTTT.

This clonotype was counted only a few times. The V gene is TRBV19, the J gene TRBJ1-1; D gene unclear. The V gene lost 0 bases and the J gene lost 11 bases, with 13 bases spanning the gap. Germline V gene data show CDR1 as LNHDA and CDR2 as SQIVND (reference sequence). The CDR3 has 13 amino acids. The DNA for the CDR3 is TGTGCCAGTAGTATAGATGCATACGCGGGGGCTTTCTTT. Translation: CASSIDAYAGAFF.

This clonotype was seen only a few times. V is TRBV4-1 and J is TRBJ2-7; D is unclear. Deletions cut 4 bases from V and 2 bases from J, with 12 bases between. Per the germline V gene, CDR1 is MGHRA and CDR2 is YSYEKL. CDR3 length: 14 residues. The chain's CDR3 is CASSLSSQAYEQYF. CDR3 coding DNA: TGCGCCAGCAGCCTCTCGTCCCAGGCCTACGAGCAGTACTTC.